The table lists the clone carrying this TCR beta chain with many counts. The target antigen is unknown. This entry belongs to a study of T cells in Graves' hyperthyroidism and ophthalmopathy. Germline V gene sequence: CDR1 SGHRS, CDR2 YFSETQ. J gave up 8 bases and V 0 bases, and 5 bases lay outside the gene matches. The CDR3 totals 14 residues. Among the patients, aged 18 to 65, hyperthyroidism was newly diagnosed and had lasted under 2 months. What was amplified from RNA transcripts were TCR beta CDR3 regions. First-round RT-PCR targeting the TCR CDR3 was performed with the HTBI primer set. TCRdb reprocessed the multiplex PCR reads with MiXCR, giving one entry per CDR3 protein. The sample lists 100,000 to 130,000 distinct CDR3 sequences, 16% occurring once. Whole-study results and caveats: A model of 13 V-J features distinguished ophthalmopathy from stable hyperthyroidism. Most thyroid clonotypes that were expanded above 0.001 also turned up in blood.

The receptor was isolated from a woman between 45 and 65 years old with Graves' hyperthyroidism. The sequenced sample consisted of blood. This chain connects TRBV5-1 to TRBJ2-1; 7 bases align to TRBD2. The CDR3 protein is CASSLVLAGDEQFF. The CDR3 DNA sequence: TGCGCCAGCAGCTTGGTATTAGCGGGCGATGAGCAGTTCTTC.